The 25 T cell receptor beta chains reported below all come from one sample, sequenced in a study of response to subunit inactivated influenza vaccine. TCRdb ran MiXCR on the RT-PCR reads and lists one entry per CDR3 protein. The profile shows under 500,000 distinct CDR3 sequences, about a tenth of them singletons. The material sequenced was PBMCs from blood, taken about 40 days after vaccination. These receptors all stem from a man between 50 and 59 years old who received an inactivated influenza vaccine.

The chain is built from TRBV20-1 and TRBJ1-6; D is unresolved. V was trimmed by 2 bases and J by 4 bases, leaving 12 bases between them. In germline, CDR1 is DFQATT, CDR2 SNEGSKA (reference sequence). This CDR3 region has 15 residues. The CDR3 protein is CSARHKGEYNSPLHF. In nucleotides, the CDR3 is TGCAGTGCTAGACATAAGGGAGAGTATAATTCACCCCTCCACTTT.

Ten or more counts support this clonotype. The chain joins TRBV29-1 to TRBJ2-3; the match to TRBD1 covers 7 bases. Germline loops: CDR1 SQVTM, CDR2 ANQGSEA. This CDR3 has 13 amino acids. The trim removed 2 bases at V and 5 bases at J, leaving 4 bases unmatched. The CDR3 bases are TGCAGCGTTGAAAGAGGGGGCAGAGATACGCAGTATTTT. Its protein is CSVERGGRDTQYF.

V and J are TRBV6-2 or TRBV6-3 and TRBJ1-2; unclear D gene. The CDR3 has 15 residues. Looked up from germline, CDR1 is MNHEY and CDR2 is SVGEGT. Trimming removed 0 bases from V and 8 bases from J, with 16 bases in between. This chain's CDR3 is CASSYSTRQRRGYTF. CDR3 nucleotides: TGTGCCAGCAGTTACTCTACCCGGCAACGGCGGGGCTACACCTTC.

This sequence joins TRBV9 and TRBJ1-2, with D possibly TRBD1 on 5 matching bases. The CDR3 consists of 15 residues. Germline V gene data show CDR1 as SGDLS and CDR2 as YYNGEE. Trimming took off 4 bases at V and 5 bases at J, with 18 bases between the two ends. CDR3 sequence: CASSPQQQARYGYTF. CDR3 nucleotide sequence: TGTGCCAGCAGCCCACAACAACAGGCAAGATATGGCTACACCTTC.

This clonotype was counted ten times or more. The chain joins TRBV6-1 to TRBJ2-5; 8 bases match TRBD1. V shed 6 bases, J shed 5 bases, and the junction held 8 bases outside the gene matches. CDR3 length equals 14 residues. Germline values: CDR1 MNHNS, CDR2 SASEGT. The CDR3 coding sequence is TGTGCCAGCAGCCCCACCAGGGGGCCGGAGACCCAGTACTTC. It encodes CASSPTRGPETQYF.

This clonotype was counted many times. CDR3 DNA sequence: TGTGCCAGCAGTTCCCCGGGACAGGGAGCCTACGAGCAGTACTTC. Translating gives CASSSPGQGAYEQYF. The chain carries TRBV6-5 and TRBJ2-7; 9 bases map to TRBD1. The ends lost 4 bases at V and 2 bases at J; junction bases unmatched: 6. The CDR3 covers 15 residues. CDR1 MNHEY and CDR2 SVGAGI come from the germline V gene.

The chain uses TRBV3-1 and TRBJ2-7, with D perhaps given as TRBD1 or TRBD2 (6 bases each). This CDR3 region has 15 residues. Germline assignment: CDR1 LGHDT and CDR2 YNNKEL (reference sequence). Trimming pared 11 bases from V and 3 bases from J, leaving 23 bases between. CDR3 amino acids: CASTQGGPLVYEQYF. The CDR3 nucleotides are TGTGCCTCCACCCAAGGGGGGCCTTTAGTCTACGAGCAGTACTTC.

This clonotype has a count of ten or more. The chain combines TRBV20-1 with TRBJ2-7; TRBD1 aligns across 9 bases. The length of the CDR3 is 13 residues. Germline V gene lookup returns CDR1 DFQATT and CDR2 SNEGSKA (reference sequence). In nucleotides, the CDR3 is TGCAGCTACTGGACAGGGGATTCCTACGAGCAGTACTTC. Protein product: CSYWTGDSYEQYF.

This clonotype was observed a few times. The chain links TRBV7-9 to TRBJ2-3, with 8 bases matching TRBD1. The CDR3 loop spans 16 amino acids. Germline CDR1 reads SEHNR; CDR2 reads FQNEAQ (reference sequence). V dropped 4 bases and J dropped 1; count of bases not matched to a gene: 7. The CDR3, as DNA: TGTGCCAGCAGCTCGGACAGGGCCATTGGCACAGATACGCAGTATTTT. Residues: CASSSDRAIGTDTQYF. Using reference TRBV7-9 and TRBJ2-3 for the parts outside the CDR3, the full variable domain is DTGVSQNPRHKITKRGQNVTFRCDPISEHNRLYWYRQTLGQGPEFLTYFQNEAQLEKSRLLSDRFSAERPKGSFSTLEIQRTEQGDSAMYLCASSSDRAIGTDTQYFGPGTRLTVL.

The table lists this clonotype with many counts. The junction shows a germline mismatch at one end, possibly a read error. V gene TRBV6-5 combines with J gene TRBJ1-1; TRBD1 agrees at 12 bases. This CDR3 is 14 amino acids long. The germline V gene has CDR1 MNHEY and CDR2 SVGAGI. The CDR3: CASSYQGQGAGIDF. In nucleotides, the CDR3 is TGTGCCAGCAGTTACCAGGGACAGGGGGCCGGAATTGACTTT.

This chain connects TRBV12-3 or TRBV12-4 to TRBJ2-1; D gene uncertain. This CDR3 is built from 16 residues. Trimming removed 5 bases at V and 0 bases at J, with 14 bases between. The CDR3 DNA is TGTGCCAGCAGTGACCTGGCGGCGAGCTCCTACAATGAGCAGTTCTTC. It translates to CASSDLAASSYNEQFF.

This clonotype was counted many times. The rearrangement uses TRBV29-1 and TRBJ2-5; D is uncertain. Germline CDR1 and CDR2: SQVTM and ANQGSEA. The CDR3 loop spans 11 amino acids. V gave up 2 bases and J gave up 1 base, with 2 bases separating them. The CDR3 DNA reads TGCAGCGTTGAACTCCAAGAGACCCAGTACTTC. Translated, it gives CSVELQETQYF.

This clonotype has at least ten counts. The chain has TRBV20-1 and TRBJ2-2; 9 bases map to TRBD2. The V gene end was trimmed by 3 bases and the J gene end by 0 bases; junction bases not matched to a gene: 5. The CDR3 is 16 residues long. Germline V gene data show CDR1 as DFQATT and CDR2 as SNEGSKA (reference sequence). DNA of the CDR3: TGCAGTGCTAGGGATAGCGGGAGTTCGAACACCGGGGAGCTGTTTTTT. Its translation is CSARDSGSSNTGELFF.

This clonotype was observed at least ten times. The V and J genes are TRBV20-1 and TRBJ2-1; D possibly matches TRBD1 or TRBD2 (6 bases each). V shed 6 bases and J shed 12 bases, with 24 bases lying between them. Germline CDR1 DFQATT, CDR2 SNEGSKA (reference sequence). CDR3 length: 14 residues. CDR3 region: CSARNGGKVEGQFF. DNA for the CDR3: TGCAGTGCCCGCAACGGGGGCAAAGTGGAGGGGCAGTTCTTC.

The chain joins TRBV4-2 to TRBJ1-2; the D gene is possibly TRBD1 (6 bases). There are 15 residues in the CDR3. V lost 0 bases, J lost 5 bases, and 13 bases lay in between. Germline V gene sequence: CDR1 LGHNA, CDR2 YNFKEQ. CDR3 DNA: TGTGCCAGCAGCCAAGATGCAGGGGCAAGGTATGGCTACACCTTC. It yields the protein CASSQDAGARYGYTF.

This chain joins TRBV27 and TRBJ1-6; D uncertain. Germline V gene sequence: CDR1 MNHEY, CDR2 SMNVEV (reference sequence). CDR3 size: 15 residues. V lost 6 bases to trimming and J lost 8 bases, with 17 bases between them. The CDR3 spells CASSTDPLGYSPLHF. The CDR3 DNA sequence: TGTGCCAGCAGCACCGACCCTCTGGGGTATTCACCCCTCCACTTT.

Here the CDR3 reads CASSFGVGTDTQYF. For the CDR3, the DNA is TGTGCCAGCAGTTTTGGAGTGGGCACAGATACGCAGTATTTT. The chain combines TRBV12-3 or TRBV12-4 with TRBJ2-3, with D hard to call. V lost 3 bases and J 1 base, leaving 8 bases between the germline ends. This CDR3 comprises 14 residues.

A word on this clonotype: The junction departs from the called germline gene at one end, perhaps through a read error. The chain links TRBV28 to TRBJ1-5, with TRBD1 identical over 7 bases. This CDR3 comprises 13 residues. Germline CDR1 is MDHEN and CDR2 is SYDVKM. The CDR3 reads CACSLQGGRPQHF. The CDR3 region has the DNA TGTGCCTGCAGTTTACAAGGGGGCAGGCCCCAGCATTTT.

This chain links TRBV7-3 with TRBJ2-2; possible D gene TRBD2, 6 bases. The CDR3 contains 15 residues. Per germline, CDR1 SGHTA and CDR2 FQGTGA. Between the trimmed V and J ends, which lost 4 bases and 0 bases, there was a span of 9 bases. The CDR3: CASSSRTTNTGELFF. Written as DNA, the CDR3 is TGTGCCAGCAGCTCCCGGACTACGAACACCGGGGAGCTGTTTTTT. Full variable domain (rest looked up from reference TRBV7-3 and TRBJ2-2): GAGVSQTPSNKVTEKGKYVELRCDPISGHTALYWYRQSLGQGPEFLIYFQGTGAADDSGLPNDRFFAVRPEGSVSTLKIQRTERGDSAVYLCASSSRTTNTGELFFGEGSRLTVL.

This clonotype was recorded at least ten times. The J gene is TRBJ2-3, the V gene TRBV4-2, with 12 bases matching TRBD2. The V gene's germline CDR1 is LGHNA and CDR2 YNFKEQ. Unmatched junction bases numbered 8, after V lost 0 bases and J lost 1 base. This CDR3 contains 19 residues. The CDR3 region is CASSQDLLAGGPGTDTQYF. The CDR3 DNA reads as TGTGCCAGCAGCCAAGATCTCCTAGCGGGAGGGCCGGGCACAGATACGCAGTATTTT.

This chain links TRBV29-1 with TRBJ2-7; either TRBD1 or TRBD2 may supply D (5 bases each). Trimming removed 3 bases from V and 6 bases from J, with 9 bases in between. Germline V gene sequence: CDR1 SQVTM, CDR2 ANQGSEA. The length of the CDR3 is 11 residues. The DNA of the CDR3 is TGCAGCGTTGATAGTGGGGGCGAGCAGTACTTC. Translation gives CSVDSGGEQYF.

This chain links TRBV18 with TRBJ2-2; D is perhaps TRBD2 (5 bases). Between the trimmed V and J ends, which lost 8 bases and 0 bases, there was a span of 13 bases. In germline, CDR1 is KGHSH, CDR2 LQKENI. CDR3 size: 15 residues. CDR3 nucleotide sequence: TGTGCCAGCCCTCGGGGAGCCGCGAACACCGGGGAGCTGTTTTTT. This encodes CASPRGAANTGELFF. The variable domain in full, with the rest retrieved from reference TRBV18 and TRBJ2-2, is NAGVMQNPRHLVRRRGQEARLRCSPMKGHSHVYWYRQLPEEGLKFMVYLQKENIIDESGMPKERFSAEFPKEGPSILRIQQVVRGDSAAYFCASPRGAANTGELFFGEGSRLTVL.

The rearrangement links TRBV5-5 to TRBJ1-4, with D possibly being TRBD1 (6 bases). The germline gives CDR1 SGHKS, CDR2 YYEKEE (reference sequence). This CDR3 region has 16 residues. Trimming removed 4 bases at V and 7 bases at J, with 20 bases between. CDR3 sequence: CASSPQQGIRGEKLFF. CDR3 DNA: TGTGCCAGCAGCCCCCAACAGGGTATACGGGGTGAAAAACTGTTTTTT.

This clonotype was counted only a few times. V is TRBV29-1 and J is TRBJ1-5, with unresolved D. The CDR3 length is 14 residues. Germline lookup yields CDR1 SQVTM and CDR2 ANQGSEA. With 4 bases removed from V and 0 bases from J, the gap between germline ends came to 10 bases. The CDR3 reads CSVVYPHSNQPQHF. The CDR3 nucleotides are TGCAGCGTTGTGTACCCCCATAGCAATCAGCCCCAGCATTTT.

This clonotype occurred a few times. The CDR3 DNA follows: TGCGCCAGCAGCCAAGATAAGGCCTCCTATGGCTACACCTTC. Its protein product is CASSQDKASYGYTF. The rearrangement joins TRBV4-3 to TRBJ1-2, with D unclear. Trimming took off 0 bases at V and 4 bases at J, with 9 bases between the two ends. This CDR3 region has 14 residues. Germline-derived CDR1 and CDR2 are LGHNA and YSLEER.